These 3 T cell receptor beta chains were sequenced from one sample in a study of cytomegalovirus exposure and HLA in healthy donors. This PCR relied on a set of 60 Vbeta primers and 13 Jbeta primers. TCRdb's table, derived via immunoSEQ multiplex PCR, lists solely in-frame clones and lacks some. The data contain about 62,000 clones, 75% of them singletons. Sequenced material: PBMCs. These receptors were taken from a man in his fifties or sixties in good health and CMV-seropositive.

As DNA, the CDR3 is TGCGCCAGCAGCCTTGCCTTAGCGGGAGCTAGCACAGATACGCAGTATTTT. Its translation is CASSLALAGASTDTQYF. This chain joins TRBV4-1 and TRBJ2-3; 9 nucleotides align to TRBD2. With 4 bases clipped from V and 0 bases from J, the junction kept 8 bases outside the gene matches. The CDR3 sequence is 17 residues long. Germline lookup yields CDR1 MGHRA and CDR2 YSYEKL.

The V gene is TRBV6-1, the J gene TRBJ2-5; possible D gene TRBD2, 7 bases. The germline gives CDR1 MNHNS, CDR2 SASEGT. The CDR3 runs to 14 residues. V lost 2 bases, J lost 5 bases, and 12 bases lay in between. The CDR3 coding sequence is TGTGCCAGCAGTGAATGGGGGGGCAGGGAGACCCAGTACTTC. It encodes CASSEWGGRETQYF.

This clone was picked up a small number of times. This sequence joins TRBV5-1 and TRBJ2-5; 9 positions match TRBD1. The CDR3 is 15 residues long. The V segment lost 6 bases and the J segment 4 bases; nucleotides outside the gene matches: 10. CDR1 is SGHRS, CDR2 YFSETQ, per germline. DNA of the CDR3: TGCGCCAGCATATTGGGGACAGGGAGAGGAGAGACCCAGTACTTC. Translated: CASILGTGRGETQYF.